This record concerns one T cell receptor beta chain sequence. The antigen remains undetermined. The data were taken from a study of CD4 T cells in relation to SARS-CoV-2 and coronaviruses. On the study more broadly: Controls used an HIV-1 Nef peptide pool or no peptide.

Germline CDR1 reads SGHTA; CDR2 reads FQGNSA. V was clipped by 4 bases and J by 3 bases, with 18 bases between them. CDR3 length equals 16 residues. The unexposed donors gave CD4+ T cells in about 2010-2019, prior to COVID-19. CD4+ T cells were isolated from the cells after more than nine days of culture. Method: immunoSEQ multiplex PCR; TCRdb's copy keeps in-frame clones and lacks some. The table shows around 15,000 clones, with roughly 87% occurring only once. V is TRBV7-2 and J is TRBJ2-5, with a tentative D call TRBD2 (6 bases). This TCR was recovered from a human donor in good health. The sample comprised CD4+ T cells from PBMCs, cultured in vitro. The CDR3 is CASSSHFGGVEETQYF. The CDR3 DNA sequence: TGTGCCAGCAGCTCCCATTTCGGGGGAGTGGAAGAGACCCAGTACTTC.